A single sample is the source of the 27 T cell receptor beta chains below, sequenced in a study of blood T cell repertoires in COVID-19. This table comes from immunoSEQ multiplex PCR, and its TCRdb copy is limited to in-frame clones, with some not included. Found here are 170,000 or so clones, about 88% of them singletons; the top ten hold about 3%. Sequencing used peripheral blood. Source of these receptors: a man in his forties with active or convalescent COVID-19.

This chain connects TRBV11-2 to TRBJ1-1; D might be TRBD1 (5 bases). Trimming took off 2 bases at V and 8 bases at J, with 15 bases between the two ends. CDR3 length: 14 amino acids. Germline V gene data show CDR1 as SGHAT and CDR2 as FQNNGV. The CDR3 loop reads CASSLTGWATEAFF. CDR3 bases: TGTGCCAGCAGCTTAACAGGTTGGGCGACCGAAGCTTTCTTT.

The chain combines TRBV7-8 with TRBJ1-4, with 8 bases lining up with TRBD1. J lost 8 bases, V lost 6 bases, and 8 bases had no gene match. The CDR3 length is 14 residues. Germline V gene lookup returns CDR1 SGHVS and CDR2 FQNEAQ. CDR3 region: CASSYSRQGEKLFF. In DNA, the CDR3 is TGTGCCAGCAGTTACAGTCGACAGGGGGAAAAACTGTTTTTT.

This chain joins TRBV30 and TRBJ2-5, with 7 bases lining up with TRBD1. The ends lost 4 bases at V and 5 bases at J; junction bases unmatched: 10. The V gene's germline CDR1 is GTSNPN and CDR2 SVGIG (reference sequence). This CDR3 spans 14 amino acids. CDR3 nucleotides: TGTGCCTGGAACGGCATCACAGGGGCGGAGACCCAGTACTTC. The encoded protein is CAWNGITGAETQYF.

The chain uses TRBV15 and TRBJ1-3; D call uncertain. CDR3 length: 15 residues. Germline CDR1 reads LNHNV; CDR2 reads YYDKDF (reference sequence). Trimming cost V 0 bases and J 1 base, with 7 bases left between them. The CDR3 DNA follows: TGTGCCACCAGCAGAGATCCGGGTTCTGGAAACACCATATATTTT. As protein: CATSRDPGSGNTIYF.

CDR3 loop: CASSLEGGYSNQPQHF. CDR3 DNA sequence: TGTGCCAGCAGCTTAGAGGGAGGGTATAGCAATCAGCCCCAGCATTTT. The chain carries TRBV7-2 and TRBJ1-5, with no clear D. Germline assignment: CDR1 SGHTA and CDR2 FQGNSA. The CDR3 contains 16 residues. Trimming left V 1 base short and J 0 bases short, with 10 bases between.

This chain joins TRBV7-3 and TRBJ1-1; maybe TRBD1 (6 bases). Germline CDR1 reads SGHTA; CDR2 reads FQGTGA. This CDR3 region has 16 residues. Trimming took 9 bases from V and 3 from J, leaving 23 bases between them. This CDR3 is CASPSWAGDSDTEAFF. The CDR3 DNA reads TGTGCCAGTCCTTCTTGGGCAGGGGATTCGGACACTGAAGCTTTCTTT.

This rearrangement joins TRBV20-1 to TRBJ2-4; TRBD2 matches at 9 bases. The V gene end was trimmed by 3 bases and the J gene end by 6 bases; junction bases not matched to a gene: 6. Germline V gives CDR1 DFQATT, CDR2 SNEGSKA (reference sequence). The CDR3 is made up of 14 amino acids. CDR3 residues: CSASPLRGGNIQYF. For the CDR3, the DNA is TGCAGTGCTAGTCCTTTGCGGGGGGGAAACATTCAGTACTTC.

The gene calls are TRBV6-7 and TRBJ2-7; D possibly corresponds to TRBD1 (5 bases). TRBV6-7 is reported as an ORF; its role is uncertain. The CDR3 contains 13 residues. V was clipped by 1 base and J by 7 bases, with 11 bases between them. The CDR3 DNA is TGTGCCAGCAGTTACTGGCCAGGGCAAGAGCAGTACTTC. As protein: CASSYWPGQEQYF.

CDR3 residues: CASSLAGGAYEQYF. CDR3 in DNA: TGTGCCAGCAGTTTAGCCGGGGGGGCCTACGAGCAGTACTTC. V usage is TRBV27 and J usage is TRBJ2-7; 8 nucleotides align to TRBD2. The trim removed 2 bases at V and 2 bases at J, leaving 2 bases unmatched. Germline CDR1 MNHEY, CDR2 SMNVEV (reference sequence). The CDR3 runs 14 residues.

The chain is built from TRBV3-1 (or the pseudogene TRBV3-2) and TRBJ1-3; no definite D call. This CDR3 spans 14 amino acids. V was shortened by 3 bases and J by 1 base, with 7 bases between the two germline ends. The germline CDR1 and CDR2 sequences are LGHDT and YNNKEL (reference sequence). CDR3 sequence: CASSHTGSGNTIYF. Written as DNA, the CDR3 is TGTGCCAGCAGCCATACTGGTTCTGGAAACACCATATATTTT.

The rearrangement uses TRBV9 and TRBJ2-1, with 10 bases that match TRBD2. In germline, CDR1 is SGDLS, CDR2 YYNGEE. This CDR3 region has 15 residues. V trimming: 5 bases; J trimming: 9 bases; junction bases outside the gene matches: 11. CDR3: CASSFGLAVIPEQFF. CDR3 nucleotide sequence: TGTGCCAGCAGTTTCGGACTAGCGGTGATACCTGAGCAGTTCTTC.

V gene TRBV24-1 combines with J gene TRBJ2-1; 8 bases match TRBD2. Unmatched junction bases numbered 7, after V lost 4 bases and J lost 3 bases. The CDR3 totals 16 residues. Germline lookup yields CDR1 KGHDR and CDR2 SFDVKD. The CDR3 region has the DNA TGTGCCACCAGTGAGGGAGAAGCGGGGGACTACAATGAGCAGTTCTTC. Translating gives CATSEGEAGDYNEQFF.

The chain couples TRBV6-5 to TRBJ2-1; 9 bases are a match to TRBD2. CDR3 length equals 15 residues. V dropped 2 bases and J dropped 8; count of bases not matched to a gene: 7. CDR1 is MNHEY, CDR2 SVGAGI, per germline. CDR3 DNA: TGTGCCAGCAGTTACGGAGCGGGGGGCGGGTATGAGCAGTTCTTC. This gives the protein CASSYGAGGGYEQFF.

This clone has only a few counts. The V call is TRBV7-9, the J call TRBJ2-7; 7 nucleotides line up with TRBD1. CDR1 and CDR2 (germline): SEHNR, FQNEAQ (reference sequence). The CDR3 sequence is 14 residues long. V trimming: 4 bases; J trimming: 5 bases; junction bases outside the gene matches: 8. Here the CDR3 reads CASSSGQTLHEQYF. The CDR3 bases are TGTGCCAGCAGCTCGGGACAGACCCTCCACGAGCAGTACTTC.

The CDR3 is CASSPRLAGGLSTDTQYF. In DNA, the CDR3 is TGTGCCAGCTCACCTCGACTAGCGGGGGGGCTAAGCACAGATACGCAGTATTTT. This rearrangement joins TRBV18 to TRBJ2-3; 14 bases agree with TRBD2. J was trimmed by 0 bases and V by 3 bases; bases with no gene match: 5. CDR1 and CDR2 from the germline V gene are KGHSH and LQKENI. CDR3 length: 18 amino acids.

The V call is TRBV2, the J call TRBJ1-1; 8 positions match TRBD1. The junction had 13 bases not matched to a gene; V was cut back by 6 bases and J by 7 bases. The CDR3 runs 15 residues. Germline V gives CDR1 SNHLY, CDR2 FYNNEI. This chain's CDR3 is CASSRLQGATGEAFF. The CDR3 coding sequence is TGTGCCAGCAGCCGACTTCAGGGGGCGACGGGTGAAGCTTTCTTT.

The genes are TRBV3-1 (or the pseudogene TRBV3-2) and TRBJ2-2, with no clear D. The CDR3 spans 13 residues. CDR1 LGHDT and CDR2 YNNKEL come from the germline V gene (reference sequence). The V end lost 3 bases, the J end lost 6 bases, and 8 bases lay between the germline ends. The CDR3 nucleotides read TGTGCCAGCAGCCACTTGACATCCGGGGAGCTGTTTTTT. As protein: CASSHLTSGELFF.

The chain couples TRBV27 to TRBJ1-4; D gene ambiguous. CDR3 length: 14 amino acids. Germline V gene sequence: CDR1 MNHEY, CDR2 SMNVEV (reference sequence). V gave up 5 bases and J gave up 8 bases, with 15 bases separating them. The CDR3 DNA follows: TGTGCCAGCAGTCCAACCGGGAGAAGGGAAAAACTGTTTTTT. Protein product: CASSPTGRREKLFF.

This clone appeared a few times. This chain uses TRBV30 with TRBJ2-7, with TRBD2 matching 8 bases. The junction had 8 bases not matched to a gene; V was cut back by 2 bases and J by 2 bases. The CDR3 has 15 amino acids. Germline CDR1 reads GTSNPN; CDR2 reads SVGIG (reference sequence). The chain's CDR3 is CAWSLRTSSAYEQYF. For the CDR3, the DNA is TGTGCCTGGAGTCTCCGGACTAGCTCTGCCTACGAGCAGTACTTC.

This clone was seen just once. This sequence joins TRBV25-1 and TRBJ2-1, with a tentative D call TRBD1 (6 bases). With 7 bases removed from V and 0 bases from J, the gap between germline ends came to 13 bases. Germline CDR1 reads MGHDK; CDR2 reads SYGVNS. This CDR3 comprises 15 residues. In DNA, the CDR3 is TGTGCCAGCACCAGCGACAGGAGCTCCTACAATGAGCAGTTCTTC. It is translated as CASTSDRSSYNEQFF.

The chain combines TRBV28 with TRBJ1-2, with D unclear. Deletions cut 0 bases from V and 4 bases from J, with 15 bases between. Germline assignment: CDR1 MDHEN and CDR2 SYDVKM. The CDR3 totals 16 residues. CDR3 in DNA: TGTGCCAGCAGTTTATGGCCGCGCAGGCGAATCTATGGCTACACCTTC. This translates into CASSLWPRRRIYGYTF.

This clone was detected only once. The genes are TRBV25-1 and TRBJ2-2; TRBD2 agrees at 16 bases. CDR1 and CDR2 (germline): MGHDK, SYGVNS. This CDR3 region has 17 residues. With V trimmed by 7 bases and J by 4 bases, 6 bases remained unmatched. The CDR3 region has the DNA TGTGCCAGCACGGGACTAGCGGGGGGGCCAATCACCGGGGAGCTGTTTTTT. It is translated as CASTGLAGGPITGELFF. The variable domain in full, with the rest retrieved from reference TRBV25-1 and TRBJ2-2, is EADIYQTPRYLVIGTGKKITLECSQTMGHDKMYWYQQDPGMELHLIHYSYGVNSTEKGDLSSESTVSRIRTEHFPLTLESARPSHTSQYLCASTGLAGGPITGELFFGEGSRLTVL.

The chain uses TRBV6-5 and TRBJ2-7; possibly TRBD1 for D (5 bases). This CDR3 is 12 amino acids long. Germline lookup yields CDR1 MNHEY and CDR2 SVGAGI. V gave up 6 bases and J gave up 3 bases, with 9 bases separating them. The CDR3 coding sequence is TGTGCCAGCAGACCCGACAGCTACGAGCAGTACTTC. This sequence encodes CASRPDSYEQYF.

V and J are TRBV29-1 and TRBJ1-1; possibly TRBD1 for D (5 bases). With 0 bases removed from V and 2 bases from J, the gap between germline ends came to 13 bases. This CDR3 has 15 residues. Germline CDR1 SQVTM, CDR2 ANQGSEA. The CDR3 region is CSVEESGALNTEAFF. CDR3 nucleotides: TGCAGCGTTGAAGAGAGCGGGGCTCTCAACACTGAAGCTTTCTTT.

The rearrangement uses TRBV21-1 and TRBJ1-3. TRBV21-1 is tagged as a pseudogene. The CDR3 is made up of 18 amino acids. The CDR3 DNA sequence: TGTGCCAGCAGCAAAGGGGGAGGGGGGAACTACTCTGGAAACACCATATATTTT. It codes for CASSKGGGGNYSGNTIYF.

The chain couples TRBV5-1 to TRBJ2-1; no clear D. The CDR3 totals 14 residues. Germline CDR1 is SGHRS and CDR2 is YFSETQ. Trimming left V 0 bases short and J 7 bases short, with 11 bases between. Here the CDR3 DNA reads TGCGCCAGCAGCTTGGGTACCAGTCAGAATGAGCAGTTCTTC. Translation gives CASSLGTSQNEQFF.

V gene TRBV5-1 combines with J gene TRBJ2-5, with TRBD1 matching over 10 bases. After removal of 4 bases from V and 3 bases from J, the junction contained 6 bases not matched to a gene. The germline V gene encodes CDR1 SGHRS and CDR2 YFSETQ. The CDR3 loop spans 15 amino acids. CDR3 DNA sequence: TGCGCCAGCAGCCCGGGGACAGGGGTTAAAGAGACCCAGTACTTC. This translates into CASSPGTGVKETQYF. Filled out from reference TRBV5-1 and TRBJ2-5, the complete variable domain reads KAGVTQTPRYLIKTRGQQVTLSCSPISGHRSVSWYQQTPGQGLQFLFEYFSETQRNKGNFPGRFSGRQFSNSRSEMNVSTLELGDSALYLCASSPGTGVKETQYFGPGTRLLVL.